The entry that follows covers one T cell receptor (beta chain) sequence. The CDR3 sequence is 14 residues long. The ends were cut back, 1 base at V and 5 bases at J, with 8 bases in the middle. Germline CDR1 LGHNA, CDR2 YNFKEQ. No ophthalmopathy progression within 18 months constituted stable Graves' hyperthyroidism. Fresh peripheral blood, around 10 ml of it, supplied the PBMCs. The sample belongs to a study of T cells in Graves' hyperthyroidism and ophthalmopathy. Amplification of TCR beta CDR3 regions was performed using RNA transcripts as template. When the TCR CDR3 underwent first-round RT-PCR, the HTBI primer set was used. TCRdb reprocessed the multiplex PCR reads with MiXCR, giving one entry per CDR3 protein. The data contain 750,000 to 950,000 distinct CDR3 sequences, roughly 37% of them seen just once; the ten biggest clones take up more than 7%.

The receptor comes from a man between 18 and 29 years old with Graves' hyperthyroidism. Sequenced input: blood. V gene TRBV4-2 combines with J gene TRBJ2-2; D unresolved. CDR3 sequence (DNA): TGTGCCAGCAGCCAAGCAATGGGGACCGGGGAGCTGTTTTTT. Translation: CASSQAMGTGELFF.